The 21 T cell receptor beta chains given below trace back to one sample, sequenced in a study of blood T cell repertoires in COVID-19. TCRdb keeps only in-frame clones here, not all; method: immunoSEQ multiplex PCR. The data contain fewer than 700,000 clones, about 89% of them seen just once; the ten biggest clones take up roughly 8.3%. Sample: peripheral blood. Receptor source: a woman in her fifties or sixties with COVID-19, enrolled during active disease.

This chain links TRBV7-9 with TRBJ1-3; a weak D match, TRBD1 (5 bases). Trimming removed 5 bases at V and 4 bases at J, with 21 bases between. CDR1 and CDR2 (germline): SEHNR, FQNEAQ (reference sequence). The CDR3 length is 17 residues. CDR3 sequence (DNA): TGTGCCAGCAGCCCCCGAAGGGGCGCGTTGAGCGGAAACACCATATATTTT. Translated, it gives CASSPRRGALSGNTIYF.

A single count supports this clone. V is TRBV6-6 and J is TRBJ1-1; D is unresolved. Per germline, CDR1 MNHNY and CDR2 SVGAGI (reference sequence). The CDR3 covers 13 residues. Trimming took off 4 bases at V and 4 bases at J, with 10 bases between the two ends. The CDR3 loop reads CASSSGFTTEAFF. In DNA form, the CDR3 reads TGTGCCAGCAGTTCCGGGTTTACCACTGAAGCTTTCTTT.

V and J are TRBV28 and TRBJ1-2; 7 bases match TRBD1. Germline CDR1 and CDR2: MDHEN and SYDVKM. This CDR3 comprises 14 residues. J was trimmed by 1 base and V by 6 bases; bases with no gene match: 5. The CDR3 reads CASRRQGLNYGYTF. As DNA, the CDR3 is TGTGCCAGCAGAAGACAGGGCCTTAACTATGGCTACACCTTC.

The J gene is TRBJ1-6, the V gene TRBV4-1; D might be TRBD1 (6 bases). From germline, CDR1 is MGHRA and CDR2 YSYEKL. V was pared by 2 bases and J by 7 bases, with 15 bases between. The CDR3 contains 16 residues. The CDR3 loop is CASSQHFGQRNSPLHF. Here the CDR3 DNA reads TGCGCCAGCAGCCAACACTTCGGACAGAGGAATTCACCCCTCCACTTT.

The V and J genes are TRBV29-1 and TRBJ2-1; possibly TRBD1 for D (6 bases). The CDR3 extends over 17 amino acids. Trimming left V 6 bases short and J 0 bases short, with 21 bases between. Germline lookup yields CDR1 SQVTM and CDR2 ANQGSEA. The chain's CDR3 is CSVELVGAQSSYNEQFF. The CDR3 DNA reads as TGCAGCGTGGAACTGGTGGGGGCTCAAAGCTCCTACAATGAGCAGTTCTTC.

The chain employs TRBV20-1 and TRBJ2-1; 7 bases are a match to TRBD2. Germline assignment: CDR1 DFQATT and CDR2 SNEGSKA (reference sequence). This CDR3 region has 16 residues. V shed 3 bases and J 4 bases; nucleotides not matched to a gene: 12. The CDR3 nucleotides read TGCAGTGCTAGTGCGGTTTATGCGGGGGTTTACAATGAGCAGTTCTTC. This sequence encodes CSASAVYAGVYNEQFF.

This clone was counted once. The rearrangement links TRBV5-6 to TRBJ1-3, with TRBD1 matching 7 bases. Germline V gives CDR1 SGHDT, CDR2 YYEEEE. V shed 4 bases, J shed 0 bases, and the junction held 7 bases outside the gene matches. This CDR3 comprises 16 residues. The CDR3 loop reads CASSRNRDSSGNTIYF. CDR3 sequence (DNA): TGTGCCAGCAGCAGAAACCGGGACAGCTCTGGAAACACCATATATTTT.

The V and J genes are TRBV4-2 and TRBJ1-2, with D unclear. Trimming stripped 4 bases from V and 7 bases from J, with 13 bases between. Germline V gives CDR1 LGHNA, CDR2 YNFKEQ. This CDR3 contains 13 residues. The CDR3: CASSPDVRVGYTF. As DNA, the CDR3 is TGTGCCAGCAGCCCAGACGTCCGGGTTGGCTACACCTTC.

This chain joins TRBV7-8 and TRBJ1-2; TRBD1 might be the D (5 bases). CDR1 and CDR2 (germline): SGHVS, FQNEAQ. The V end lost 4 bases, the J end lost 8 bases, and 17 bases lay between the germline ends. The CDR3 sequence is 14 residues long. The CDR3 DNA sequence: TGTGCCAGCAGCTCCGACAGTACAAGACAAGGCTACACCTTC. It encodes CASSSDSTRQGYTF.

V and J are TRBV2 and TRBJ1-5, with 10 bases identical to TRBD1. The junction had 8 bases not matched to a gene; V was cut back by 6 bases and J by 6 bases. The CDR3 is 15 residues long. The V gene's germline CDR1 is SNHLY and CDR2 FYNNEI. CDR3 sequence (DNA): TGTGCCAGCAGGACGAGACAGGGGGCTGGTCAGCCCCAGCATTTT. This encodes CASRTRQGAGQPQHF.

The rearrangement uses TRBV7-9 and TRBJ2-7, with TRBD1 matching 7 bases. The length of the CDR3 is 14 residues. With 5 bases clipped from V and 2 bases from J, the junction kept 6 bases outside the gene matches. Germline lookup yields CDR1 SEHNR and CDR2 FQNEAQ (reference sequence). For the CDR3, the DNA is TGTGCCAGCAGCCTCCTAGGGACAGCCTACGAGCAGTACTTC. This sequence encodes CASSLLGTAYEQYF.

This clone has a single count. A junction boundary mismatches the germline segment, possibly from a read error. CDR3 bases: TGTGCCTGGACCAGAGGACAGGGGACCTTCTACGCGCAGTACTTC. Its translation is CAWTRGQGTFYAQYF. J is TRBJ2-7 and V is TRBV30; 9 bases line up with TRBD1. Looked up from germline, CDR1 is GTSNPN and CDR2 is SVGIG (reference sequence). The CDR3 runs 15 residues.

The chain is built from TRBV7-2 and TRBJ1-1; 8 bases align to TRBD1. Germline CDR1 and CDR2: SGHTA and FQGNSA. V shed 8 bases and J 0 bases; nucleotides not matched to a gene: 8. This CDR3 is built from 15 residues. The CDR3 DNA follows: TGTGCCAGCGGAGGACAGGGTTACCTGAACACTGAAGCTTTCTTT. Its protein product is CASGGQGYLNTEAFF. Complete variable domain (other parts from reference TRBV7-2 and TRBJ1-1): GAGVSQSPSNKVTEKGKDVELRCDPISGHTALYWYRQSLGQGLEFLIYFQGNSAPDKSGLPSDRFSAERTGGSVSTLTIQRTQQEDSAVYLCASGGQGYLNTEAFFGQGTRLTVV.

The sample holds one count of this clone. The V gene is TRBV30, the J gene TRBJ1-1; D might be TRBD1 (6 bases). The V end was cut by 0 bases, the J end by 10 bases, with 12 bases between. In germline, CDR1 is GTSNPN, CDR2 SVGIG (reference sequence). This CDR3 region has 12 residues. The CDR3 DNA reads TGTGCCTGGAGTGTGGGCAGGGGCTCAGCTTTCTTT. Translation gives CAWSVGRGSAFF.

The chain uses TRBV3-1 (or the pseudogene TRBV3-2) and TRBJ2-5, with TRBD1 identical over 10 bases. The V segment lost 4 bases and the J segment 13 bases; nucleotides outside the gene matches: 6. The CDR3 spans 12 residues. The germline V gene encodes CDR1 LGHDT and CDR2 YNNKEL (reference sequence). CDR3 DNA: TGTGCCAGCAGCCCCCGGGACAGGGGACGGTACTTC. This encodes CASSPRDRGRYF.

V gene TRBV10-2 combines with J gene TRBJ1-5; D gene unclear. Germline V gene sequence: CDR1 WSHSY, CDR2 SAAADI. Trimming removed 6 bases from V and 0 bases from J, with 9 bases in between. This CDR3 comprises 14 residues. CDR3 region: CASREEGSNQPQHF. The CDR3 DNA reads as TGCGCCAGCAGAGAAGAGGGTAGCAATCAGCCCCAGCATTTT.

This clone was seen only once. The CDR3: CASSLVGQGNSYGYTF. The DNA for the CDR3 is TGTGCCAGCAGCTTGGTAGGGCAGGGTAATTCCTATGGCTACACCTTC. The chain is built from TRBV5-6 and TRBJ1-2; D is possibly TRBD1 (5 bases). V was shortened by 0 bases and J by 4 bases, with 16 bases between the two germline ends. This CDR3 spans 16 amino acids. Germline V gives CDR1 SGHDT, CDR2 YYEEEE. The whole variable domain, filled in from reference TRBV5-6 and TRBJ1-2, reads DAGVTQSPTHLIKTRGQQVTLRCSPKSGHDTVSWYQQALGQGPQFIFQYYEEEERQRGNFPDRFSGHQFPNYSSELNVNALLLGDSALYLCASSLVGQGNSYGYTFGSGTRLTVV.

The V call is TRBV9, the J call TRBJ1-1; TRBD1 agrees at 9 bases. Per the germline V gene, CDR1 is SGDLS and CDR2 is YYNGEE. The V and J ends lost 2 bases and 4 bases, in that order; junction bases with no gene match: 6. The CDR3 contains 15 residues. The CDR3 spells CASSVHRGLGTEAFF. The CDR3 coding sequence is TGTGCCAGCAGCGTCCACAGGGGGCTAGGCACTGAAGCTTTCTTT.

This clone was counted between two and nine times. The chain is built from TRBV6-1 and TRBJ1-1; TRBD1 is a possible D gene (6 bases). CDR3 length equals 15 residues. Germline values: CDR1 MNHNS, CDR2 SASEGT. The ends were cut back, 2 bases at V and 7 bases at J, with 17 bases in the middle. CDR3 sequence: CASSELGQLNYEAFF. The CDR3 coding sequence is TGTGCCAGCAGTGAACTTGGACAGCTAAACTATGAAGCTTTCTTT.

The chain is built from TRBV19 and TRBJ1-5, with D hard to call. In germline, CDR1 is LNHDA, CDR2 SQIVND (reference sequence). CDR3 length: 15 residues. V gave up 4 bases and J gave up 1 base, with 11 bases separating them. CDR3 sequence reads: CASSTPQVSNQPQHF. The CDR3 nucleotides read TGTGCCAGTAGTACTCCCCAGGTGAGCAATCAGCCCCAGCATTTT.

This chain joins TRBV5-1 and TRBJ2-3, with 8 bases matching TRBD2. Trimming at V came to 5 bases and at J to 2 bases, leaving 10 bases not matched to a gene. Per the germline V gene, CDR1 is SGHRS and CDR2 is YFSETQ. This CDR3 comprises 16 residues. This CDR3 is CASSREGGGVTDTQYF. The CDR3 DNA sequence: TGCGCCAGCAGTCGGGAGGGGGGCGGAGTCACAGATACGCAGTATTTT.